These T cell receptor beta chains were read from a single sample in a study of OX40 agonist ivuxolimab in advanced cancers. Assay: immunoSEQ multiplex PCR; the TCRdb copy retains only in-frame clones and omits some. Counted here are 90,000 to 120,000 clones, 75% to 95% occurring once; the ten biggest clones make up roughly 1.1%. Sequenced material: CD4+ or CD8+ T cells sorted from blood, taken in a trial of the OX40 agonist ivuxolimab. The receptors derive from an adult with an advanced solid tumor such as melanoma, head and neck, liver or kidney cancer. CDR3s include the opening cysteine and the closing phenylalanine or tryptophan. Fields, in order: V gene, J gene, clone size, D gene, CDR3 DNA, CDR3 protein. A D gene is named only where the DNA matches it firmly. Size tells how often a clone was seen (once, few, many) or the class of an expanded clone, and some rows leave it out.

>TRBV28|TRBJ2-1|.|TRBD2
TGTGCCTGCCACCGGACTAGCGGGAGTGGCGTGAGTGAGCAGTTCTTC
CACHRTSGSGVSEQFF
>TRBV4-1|TRBJ2-1|.|TRBD2
TGCGCCAGCAGCCAAGATTCCCCCCCGAGCGGGAGGGTCAATGAGCAGTTCTTC
CASSQDSPPSGRVNEQFF
>TRBV9|TRBJ2-1|.|TRBD2
TGTGCCAGCAGCGCTAGCGGGAGCAATGAGCAGTTCTTC
CASSASGSNEQFF
>TRBV9|TRBJ2-5|.|.
TGTGCCAGCAGCGTGACGGAAGAGACCCAGTACTTC
CASSVTEETQYF
>TRBV7-2|TRBJ2-3|.|.
TGTGCCAGCAGCAACGGGCCTGATACGCAGTATTTT
CASSNGPDTQYF
>TRBV6-6|TRBJ2-7|.|TRBD2
TGTGCCAGCAGTTACCTCGGACTAGCGTCCGGATACGAGCAGTACTTC
CASSYLGLASGYEQYF
>TRBV9|TRBJ2-1|.|.
TGTGCCAGCAGCATCACAGGCGGAGGGCCTTCCTACAATGAGCAGTTCTTC
CASSITGGGPSYNEQFF
>TRBV19|TRBJ2-5|.|.
TGTGCCAGTAGTACTGGGCGACAGACCCAGTACTTC
CASSTGRQTQYF
>TRBV2|TRBJ2-1|.|TRBD1
TGTGCCAGCAGGCCACCGGCAGGGGGCTGGGATGAGCAGTTCTTC
CASRPPAGGWDEQFF
>TRBV19|TRBJ2-7|.|TRBD1
TGTGCCAGTAGTATCGTGGGACAGGGGCTTGGCGAGCAGTACTTC
CASSIVGQGLGEQYF
>TRBV11-3|TRBJ2-5|.|.
TGTGCCAGCAGCGCCCTAGCAGATTCGAGGGTGACCCAGTACTTC
CASSALADSRVTQYF
>TRBV6-4|TRBJ2-2|.|.
TGTGCCAGCAGTGACACTACAATTCTGGGGGTCACCGGGGAGCTGTTTTTT
CASSDTTILGVTGELFF
>TRBV14|TRBJ2-3|.|TRBD2
TGTGCCAGCAGCCAAGGATGGCTAGCGGGACCGACCCTCAGCACAGATACGCAGTATTTT
CASSQGWLAGPTLSTDTQYF
>TRBV6-5|TRBJ2-7|.|TRBD1
TGTGCCAGCAGGTCAGGGGGCGCTAACTACGAGCAGTACTTC
CASRSGGANYEQYF
>TRBV6-4|TRBJ2-1|.|TRBD2
TGTGCCAGCAGGGGACTAGCGGGAGGGATGGATGAGCAGTTCTTC
CASRGLAGGMDEQFF
>TRBV15|TRBJ2-5|.|.
TGTGCCACCAGCAGAGATCAGGGCGCGGGACAAGAGACCCAGTACTTC
CATSRDQGAGQETQYF
>TRBV2|TRBJ2-1|once|.
TGTGCCAGCAGTGCTTCCCCTCGGACCGGCGATGAGCAGTTCTTC
CASSASPRTGDEQFF
>TRBV9|TRBJ2-3|.|.
TGTGCCAGCAGCATCTCGACAGTCACAGATACGCAGTATTTT
CASSISTVTDTQYF
>TRBV14|TRBJ2-1|.|.
TGTGCCAGCAGCCAAATAGTACGACTCGACTACAATGAGCAGTTCTTC
CASSQIVRLDYNEQFF
>TRBV28|TRBJ1-5|.|.
TGTGCCAGCAGCTGGAATAGCAATCAGCCCCAGCATTTT
CASSWNSNQPQHF
>TRBV7-2|TRBJ1-5|once|TRBD1
TGTGCCAGCAGCTCCCAGGGGGATCAGCCCCAGCATTTT
CASSSQGDQPQHF
>TRBV10-1|TRBJ2-1|.|.
TGCGCCAGCAGTGATGTTGCGGGTTCGGGGAACAATGAGCAGTTCTTC
CASSDVAGSGNNEQFF
>TRBV15|TRBJ2-7|.|.
TGTGCCACCAGCCCCAGTGAGGACATCCACGAGCAGTACTTC
CATSPSEDIHEQYF